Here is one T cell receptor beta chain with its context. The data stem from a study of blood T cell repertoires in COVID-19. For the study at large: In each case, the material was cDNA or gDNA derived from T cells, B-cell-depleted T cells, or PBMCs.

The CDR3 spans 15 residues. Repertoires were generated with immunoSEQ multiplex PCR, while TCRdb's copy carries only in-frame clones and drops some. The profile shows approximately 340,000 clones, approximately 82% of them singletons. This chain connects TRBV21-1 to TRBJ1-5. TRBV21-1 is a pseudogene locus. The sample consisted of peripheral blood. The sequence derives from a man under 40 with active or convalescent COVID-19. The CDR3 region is CASSGPGLGGQPQHF. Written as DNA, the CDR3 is TGTGCCAGCAGCGGGCCGGGGTTAGGCGGTCAGCCCCAGCATTTT.